A selection of T cell receptor beta chains follows, all from one sample in a study of response to subunit inactivated influenza vaccine. TCRdb recomputed calls from the RT-PCR reads with MiXCR, one row per CDR3 protein. The sample has around 500,000 distinct CDR3 sequences, over 9.5% seen once; the top ten hold roughly 12%. The material was PBMCs from blood, obtained about 40 days after vaccination. Source of these receptors: a man aged 50-60 years who received an inactivated influenza vaccine. The CDR3 runs from the conserved cysteine through the conserved F or W. Fields, in order: J gene, clone size, V gene, D gene, CDR3 DNA, CDR3 protein. A D gene is named only where the DNA matches it firmly. Size is stated for part of the rows, as once, few or many counts, or as a class when the clone is expanded.

TRBJ2-2	.	TRBV28	.	TGTGCCAGCAAGGCGCCGGGAGTGAACACCGGGGAGCTGTTTTTT	CASKAPGVNTGELFF
TRBJ2-4	many	TRBV12-3/TRBV12-4	.	TGTGCCACCGCAACGACAGGATCTAAAAACATTCAGTACTTC	CATATTGSKNIQYF
TRBJ2-5	.	TRBV24-1	.	TGTGCCACGGGGGTGAAGGGGCGGGAAGAGACCCAGTACTTC	CATGVKGREETQYF
TRBJ1-2	.	TRBV12-3/TRBV12-4	.	TGTGCCAGCACAAAGCAGAGGGGATCGGTGGGCTACACCTTC	CASTKQRGSVGYTF
TRBJ2-2	.	TRBV24-1	TRBD2	TGTGCCACCAGTACGGGAGGGGTGAACACCGGGGAGCTGTTTTTT	CATSTGGVNTGELFF
TRBJ1-2	.	TRBV20-1	TRBD1	TGCAGTGCGCCCACAGGGGGGCTCTATGGCTACACCTTC	CSAPTGGLYGYTF
TRBJ1-6	.	TRBV12-3/TRBV12-4	TRBD1	TGTGCCAGCAGAGCAGGGGGGTCGGGGTCACCCCTCCACTTT	CASRAGGSGSPLHF
TRBJ1-6	.	TRBV6-1	.	TGTGCCAGCAGCATAGGGGCCGGCACGGATTCACCCCTCCACTTT	CASSIGAGTDSPLHF
TRBJ1-1	.	TRBV6-1	.	TGTGCCAGCAGTGAATCTGGGACGTCCTTGCTGAACACTGAAGCTTTCTTT	CASSESGTSLLNTEAFF
TRBJ1-1	.	TRBV9	.	TGTGCCAGCAGCGTAGGGGAGGACCGGCAAGCTTTCTTT	CASSVGEDRQAFF
TRBJ2-7	few	TRBV7-8	.	TGTGCCAGCAGCTTCGACGAACGCTCCTACGAGCAGTACTTC	CASSFDERSYEQYF
TRBJ2-4	few	TRBV4-3	.	TGCGCCAGCAGCCAAGATGGGGGGACAGCCAAAAACATTCAGTACTTC	CASSQDGGTAKNIQYF
TRBJ2-1	.	TRBV27	TRBD1	TGTGCCAGCAGTCCGGGACAGGGGGCACCCCAGGGAAATGAGCAGTTCTTC	CASSPGQGAPQGNEQFF
TRBJ2-1	many	TRBV29-1	.	TGCAGCGTTGGGGACGCCCGGGAGCAGTTCTTC	CSVGDAREQFF
TRBJ2-7	.	TRBV4-2	.	TGTGCCAGCAGCCGAGCATTAGCGGATTCCGTTAGGGACGAGCAGTACTTC	CASSRALADSVRDEQYF
TRBJ2-1	many	TRBV5-1	.	TGCGCCAGCAGCTTGGGTACAGGGGAGCAGTTCTTC	CASSLGTGEQFF
TRBJ2-5	few	TRBV7-8	TRBD2	TGTGCCAGCAGCTTGGAGATTAGCGGGGGTCGAGAGACCCAGTACTTC	CASSLEISGGRETQYF
TRBJ2-3	.	TRBV7-2	TRBD2	TGTGCCAGCAGCTTGTCTTTTCAGCGGGGGACCACAGATACGCAGTATTTT	CASSLSFQRGTTDTQYF
TRBJ2-7	few	TRBV18	.	TGTGCCAGCGCCATGTGGGACGGAACCTACGAGCAGTACTTC	CASAMWDGTYEQYF
TRBJ1-5	many	TRBV20-1	.	TGCAGTGCTAGTCCGAACAGGGATGAGCCCCAGCATTTT	CSASPNRDEPQHF
TRBJ2-2	few	TRBV12-3/TRBV12-4	.	TGTGCCAGCAGTTTAAATAGGGCCGGGGAGCTGTTTTTT	CASSLNRAGELFF
TRBJ2-7	.	TRBV13	TRBD2	TGTGCCAGCAGCTTCTACTCCGGGACGGACTATAGCGGGGACGTGCGCTACGAGCAGTACTTC	CASSFYSGTDYSGDVRYEQYF
TRBJ1-2	many	TRBV6-5	.	TGTGCCAGCAGTTACGGGCCAACAGGCCGTGGCTACACCTTC	CASSYGPTGRGYTF
TRBJ2-5	many	TRBV6-1	.	TGTGCCAGCATAATTTTCGGGCTTCAGACCCAGTACTTC	CASIIFGLQTQYF
TRBJ2-5	.	TRBV28	TRBD2	TGTGCCGGAGGACTAGCTAACCAAGAGACCCAGTACTTC	CAGGLANQETQYF
TRBJ1-5	few	TRBV20-1	.	TGCAGTGCTAGAGGTCAGCTTAGCAATCAGCCCCAGCATTTT	CSARGQLSNQPQHF
TRBJ2-7	few	TRBV10-2	TRBD2	TGCGCCAGCAGTGATGGGCTAGCGGGAGACTTCTACTACGAGCAGTACTTC	CASSDGLAGDFYYEQYF
TRBJ2-7	few	TRBV20-1	.	TGCAGTGCTACAAGGACCGCTGAGGAGCAGTACTTC	CSATRTAEEQYF
TRBJ2-3	few	TRBV9	TRBD2	TGTGCCAGCAGCGCCCCGCCGGGAGGATCCGCAGATACGCAGTATTTT	CASSAPPGGSADTQYF
TRBJ2-7	.	TRBV10-3	.	TGTGCCATCAGTGATTGGAGAGCCGACTACGACGAGCAGTACTTC	CAISDWRADYDEQYF
TRBJ1-1	few	TRBV6-1	.	TGTGCCAGCAGCCGCCATCTGAACACTGAAGCTTTCTTT	CASSRHLNTEAFF
TRBJ2-7	.	TRBV18	.	TGTGCCAGCTCGGGGGACCTCAGCTCCTACGAGCAGTACTTC	CASSGDLSSYEQYF
TRBJ1-1	many	TRBV12-3/TRBV12-4	.	TGTGCCAGCAGTTATGGGGGGATTACTGAAGCTTTCTTT	CASSYGGITEAFF
TRBJ2-5	.	TRBV7-2	.	TGTGCCAGCAGCCTTACAAGGGATCAAGAGACCCAGTACTTC	CASSLTRDQETQYF
TRBJ2-1	many	TRBV20-1	.	TGCAGTGCTGGGGTTTTGAATGAGCAGTTCTTC	CSAGVLNEQFF
TRBJ1-4	.	TRBV4-1	TRBD1	TGCGCCAGCAGCCATGCCGACAGGGGAGGGGAAAAACTGTTTTTT	CASSHADRGGEKLFF
TRBJ2-7	few	TRBV6-1	.	TGTGCCAGCAGCCCGAGGTTTGCGGGGCGAGAGCAGTACTTC	CASSPRFAGREQYF
TRBJ2-7	few	TRBV5-1	TRBD2	TGCGCCAGCAGCGGAGGACTAGCGGGCGCCGTTTACGAGCAGTACTTC	CASSGGLAGAVYEQYF
TRBJ2-2	many	TRBV3-1	TRBD2	TGTGCCAGCAGTACCGGGACTACTAACACCGGGGAGCTGTTTTTT	CASSTGTTNTGELFF
TRBJ1-6	few	TRBV4-1	TRBD1	TGCGCCAGCAGCCTCAGGGGGTATAATTCACCCCTCCACTTT	CASSLRGYNSPLHF
TRBJ2-1	few	TRBV6-5	.	TGTGCCAGCAGTTACTTTCTCGCTAGCGACCTATCTTCCTACAATGAGCAGTTCTTC	CASSYFLASDLSSYNEQFF
TRBJ2-1	many	TRBV10-3	TRBD2	TGTGCCATCAGTGGAGCGGGGGGCCGCTACAATGAGCAGTTCTTC	CAISGAGGRYNEQFF
TRBJ2-2	few	TRBV20-1	TRBD2	TGCAGTGCTAGAGCCGGGAGGGGAAGTACCGGGGAGCTGTTTTTT	CSARAGRGSTGELFF
TRBJ2-7	few	TRBV12-3/TRBV12-4	TRBD2	TGTGCCAGCAGCTCGCGGGAGGGGGGGGGACAGTACTTC	CASSSREGGGQYF
TRBJ2-2	many	TRBV12-3/TRBV12-4	.	TGTGCCAGCCGGGCAGGGGAGGTCGGGGAGCTGTTTTTT	CASRAGEVGELFF
TRBJ1-6	many	TRBV6-1	.	TGTGCCAGCACCTCCACATCCAGTAAGGGGAATGCCCTCCACTTT	CASTSTSSKGNALHF
TRBJ2-7	many	TRBV20-1	.	TGCAGTGCTACCTGGACAGCCTCCTACGAGCAGTACTTC	CSATWTASYEQYF